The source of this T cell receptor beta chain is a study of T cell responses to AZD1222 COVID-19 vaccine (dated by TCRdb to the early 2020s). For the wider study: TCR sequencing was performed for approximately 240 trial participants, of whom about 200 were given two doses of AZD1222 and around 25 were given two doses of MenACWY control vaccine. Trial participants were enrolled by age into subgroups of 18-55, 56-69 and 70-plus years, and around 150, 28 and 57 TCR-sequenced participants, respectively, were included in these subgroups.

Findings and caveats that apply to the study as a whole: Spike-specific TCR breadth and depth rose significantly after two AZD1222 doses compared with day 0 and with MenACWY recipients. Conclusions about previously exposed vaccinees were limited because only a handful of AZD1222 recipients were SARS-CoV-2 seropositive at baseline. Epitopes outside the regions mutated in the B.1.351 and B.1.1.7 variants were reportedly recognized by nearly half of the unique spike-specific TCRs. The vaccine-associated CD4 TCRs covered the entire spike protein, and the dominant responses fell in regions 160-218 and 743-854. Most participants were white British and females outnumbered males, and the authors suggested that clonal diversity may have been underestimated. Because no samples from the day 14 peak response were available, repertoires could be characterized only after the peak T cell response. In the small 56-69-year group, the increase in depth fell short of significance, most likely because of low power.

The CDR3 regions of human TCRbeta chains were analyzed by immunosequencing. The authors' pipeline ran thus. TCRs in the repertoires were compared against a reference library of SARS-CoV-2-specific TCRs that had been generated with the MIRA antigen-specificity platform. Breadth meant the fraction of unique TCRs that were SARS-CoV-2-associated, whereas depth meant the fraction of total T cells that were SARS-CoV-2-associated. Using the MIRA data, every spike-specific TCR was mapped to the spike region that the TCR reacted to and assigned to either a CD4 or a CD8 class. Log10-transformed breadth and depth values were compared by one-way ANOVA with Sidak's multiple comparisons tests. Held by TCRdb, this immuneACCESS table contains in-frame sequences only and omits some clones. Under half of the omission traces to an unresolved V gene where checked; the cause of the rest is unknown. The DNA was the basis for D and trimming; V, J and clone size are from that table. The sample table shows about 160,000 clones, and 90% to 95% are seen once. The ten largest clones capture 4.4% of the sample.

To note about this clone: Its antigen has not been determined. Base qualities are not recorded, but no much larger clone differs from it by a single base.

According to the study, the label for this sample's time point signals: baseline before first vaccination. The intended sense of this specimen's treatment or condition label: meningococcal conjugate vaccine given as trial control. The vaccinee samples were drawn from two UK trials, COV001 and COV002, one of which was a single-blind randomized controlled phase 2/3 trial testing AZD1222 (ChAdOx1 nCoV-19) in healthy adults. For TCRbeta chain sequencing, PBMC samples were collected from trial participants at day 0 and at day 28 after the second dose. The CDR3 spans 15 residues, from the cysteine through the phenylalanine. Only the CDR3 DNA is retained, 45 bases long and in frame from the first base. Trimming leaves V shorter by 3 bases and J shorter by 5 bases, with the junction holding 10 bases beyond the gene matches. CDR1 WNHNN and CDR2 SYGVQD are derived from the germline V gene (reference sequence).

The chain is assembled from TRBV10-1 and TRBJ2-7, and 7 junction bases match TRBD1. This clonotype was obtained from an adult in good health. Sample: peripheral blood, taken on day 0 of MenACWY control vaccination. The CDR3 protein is CASSDTGDINNEQYF. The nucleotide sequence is TGCGCCAGCAGTGATACAGGGGATATTAACAACGAGCAGTACTTC.